The T cell receptor (beta chain) under discussion was sequenced for a study of T cell repertoires in cytomegalovirus infection. Looking at the study overall: CMV infection and matching HLA type were both indicated by public TCR beta signatures.

Turning to this clonotype: Its specificity is not known.

TCRdb called the reads again in MiXCR, with one record for every CDR3 protein. This table holds some 180,000 distinct CDR3 sequences, roughly 9.8% found once. The CDR3 loop spans 17 amino acids. Germline V gene sequence: CDR1 SGHRS, CDR2 YFSETQ. The junction had 13 bases not matched to a gene; V was cut back by 4 bases and J by 5 bases. Study-level results: CMV-specific TCR beta clonotypes restricted by HLA-C were the ones dominating the ex vivo response. Cumulative frequency (of public TCR beta family members) identified carriers of CMV plus the relevant HLA.

This clonotype was obtained from a human donor in good health (CMV status not recorded). Some clones in this sample may be carry-over from other donors' samples. The specimen was PBMCs. The V gene is TRBV5-1, the J gene TRBJ2-5; 11 bases map to TRBD2. The CDR3: CASSLLTSGKVGETQYF. The DNA for the CDR3 is TGCGCCAGCAGCCTCCTGACTAGCGGGAAGGTCGGGGAGACCCAGTACTTC.